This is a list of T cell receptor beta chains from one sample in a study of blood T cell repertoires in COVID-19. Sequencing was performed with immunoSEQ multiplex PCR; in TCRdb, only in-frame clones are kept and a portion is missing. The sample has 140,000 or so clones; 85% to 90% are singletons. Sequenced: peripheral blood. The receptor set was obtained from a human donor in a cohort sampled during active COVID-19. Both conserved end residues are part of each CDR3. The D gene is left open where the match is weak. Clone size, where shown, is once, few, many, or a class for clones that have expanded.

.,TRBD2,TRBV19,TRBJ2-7,CASSIDLAGETYEQYF,TGTGCCAGTAGTATAGATCTAGCGGGAGAGACCTACGAGCAGTACTTC
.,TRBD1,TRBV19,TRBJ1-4,CASSPLTGGKREKLFF,TGTGCCAGTAGTCCGCTTACAGGGGGCAAAAGGGAAAAACTGTTTTTT
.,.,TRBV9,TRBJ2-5,CASSEAGIQETQYF,TGTGCCAGCAGCGAGGCGGGGATCCAAGAGACCCAGTACTTC
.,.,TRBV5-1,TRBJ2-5,CASSLVGRAEETQYF,TGCGCCAGCAGCTTGGTAGGGCGGGCCGAAGAGACCCAGTACTTC
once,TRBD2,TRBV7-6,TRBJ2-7,CASSLAETSGRASSYEQYF,TGTGCCAGCAGCTTAGCGGAGACTAGCGGGAGGGCTAGCTCCTACGAGCAGTACTTC
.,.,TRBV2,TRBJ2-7,CASKDSLTYYEQYF,TGTGCCAGCAAAGACAGCCTCACCTATTACGAGCAGTACTTC
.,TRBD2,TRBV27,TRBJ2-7,CASSLASGSVSEQYF,TGTGCCAGCAGTTTAGCTAGCGGGAGTGTTTCCGAGCAGTACTTC
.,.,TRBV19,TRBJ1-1,CASSPLDRNTEAFF,TGTGCCAGTTCCCCCCTGGACAGGAACACTGAAGCTTTCTTT
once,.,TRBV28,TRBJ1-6,CASSFRSSYNSPLHF,TGTGCCAGCAGTTTTCGGAGCTCCTATAATTCACCCCTCCACTTT
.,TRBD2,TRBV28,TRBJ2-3,CASSLGGVTDTQYF,TGTGCCAGCAGTTTGGGAGGGGTCACAGATACGCAGTATTTT
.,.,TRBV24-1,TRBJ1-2,CATSELVTATGLLNYGYTF,TGTGCCACCAGTGAGCTTGTGACCGCTACAGGGCTCCTAAACTATGGCTACACCTTC
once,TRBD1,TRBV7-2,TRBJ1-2,CASSSKGRGPSYGYTF,TGTGCCAGCAGCTCCAAGGGTAGGGGGCCGAGCTATGGCTACACCTTC
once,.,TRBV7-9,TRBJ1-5,CASSLAGQGQPQHF,TGTGCCAGCAGCTTAGCGGGACAAGGGCAGCCCCAGCATTTT
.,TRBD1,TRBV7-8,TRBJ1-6,CASSLGRTGANSPLHF,TGTGCCAGCAGCTTAGGTCGGACAGGGGCGAATTCACCCCTCCACTTT
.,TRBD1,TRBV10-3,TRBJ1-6,CAISPRDRVESSPLHF,TGTGCCATCAGTCCCCGGGACAGGGTAGAGAGTTCACCCCTCCACTTT
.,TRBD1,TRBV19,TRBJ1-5,CASSIMDRAGNQPQHF,TGTGCCAGTAGTATAATGGACAGGGCGGGTAATCAGCCCCAGCATTTT
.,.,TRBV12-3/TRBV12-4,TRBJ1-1,CASRPQGRTEAFF,TGTGCCAGCCGCCCGCAGGGGCGGACTGAAGCTTTCTTT
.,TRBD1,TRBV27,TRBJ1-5,CASSSTGGNQPQHF,TGTGCCAGCAGTTCGACAGGGGGCAATCAGCCCCAGCATTTT